The sequence of this TCR beta chain was determined in a study of blood T cell repertoires in COVID-19. Study-wide context: Donors in the United States, Italy and Spain gave samples during acute or convalescent COVID-19. Nucleic acid was either cDNA or gDNA, and it came from T cells, B-cell-depleted T cells, or PBMCs.

The length of the CDR3 is 17 residues. V was cut by 0 bases and J by 6 bases, with 19 bases left in between. Germline loops: CDR1 SGHRS, CDR2 YFSETQ. Authors' data handling: Counts of nucleated cells, estimated from reference gene primer amplification, were obtained. This table comes from immunoSEQ multiplex PCR, and its TCRdb copy is limited to in-frame clones, with some not included. Clone size and the V and J calls come from that table; the DNA yielded D and trimming. The sample has under 300,000 clones, around 87% seen once. This receptor was obtained from a man between 18 and 29 years old with active or convalescent COVID-19. Sequencing was performed on peripheral blood. V gene TRBV5-1 combines with J gene TRBJ2-1; no clear D gene. Here the CDR3 reads CASSLASITGVGNEQFF. The CDR3, as DNA: TGCGCCAGCAGCTTGGCCTCGATCACTGGAGTCGGCAATGAGCAGTTCTTC.